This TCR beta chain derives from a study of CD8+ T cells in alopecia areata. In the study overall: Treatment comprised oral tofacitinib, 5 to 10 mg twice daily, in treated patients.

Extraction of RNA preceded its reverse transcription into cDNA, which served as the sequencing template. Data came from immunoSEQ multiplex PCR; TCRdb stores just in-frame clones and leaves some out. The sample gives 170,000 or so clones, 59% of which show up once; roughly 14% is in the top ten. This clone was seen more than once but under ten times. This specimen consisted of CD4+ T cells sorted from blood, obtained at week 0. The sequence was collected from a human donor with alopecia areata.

CDR3 coding DNA: TGTGCCAGCAGCGCGGGAGCAGGGCTTTACGAGCAGTACTTC. Its translation: CASSAGAGLYEQYF. The rearrangement uses TRBV7-8 and TRBJ2-7; 7 bases match TRBD2. Germline CDR1 is SGHVS and CDR2 is FQNEAQ. J lost 4 bases, V lost 5 bases, and 8 bases had no gene match. The CDR3 covers 14 residues.